These T cell receptor beta chains were read from a single sample in a study of human T cells and chemical hapten exposure. TCRdb ran MiXCR on the RACE reads and lists one entry per CDR3 protein. The profile shows 180,000 or so distinct CDR3 sequences, more than 12% of them singletons. The source was whole blood, collected in connection with sensitization to the hapten diphenylcyclopropenone (DPC). The origin of the receptors is a woman aged 25 to 45 with alopecia areata. Some clones in this sample may be carry-over from other donors' samples. CDR3s include the opening cysteine and the closing phenylalanine or tryptophan. The D gene is left open where the match is weak. Clone size appears in some rows only: once, few, many, or a class for an expanded clone.

D gene	clone size	J gene	V gene	CDR3 DNA	CDR3 protein
-	-	TRBJ2-3	TRBV7-6	TGTGCCAGCAGCTTAGTATCATCGGGGGCGGACACAGATACGCAGTATTTT	CASSLVSSGADTDTQYF
-	few	TRBJ2-1	TRBV9	TGTGCCAGCAGTACGGGGGCTAGCGAGGGTGAGCAGTTCTTC	CASSTGASEGEQFF
-	many	TRBJ2-2	TRBV9	TGTGCCAGCAGCGTAGGGGGCCTAGGGTATGGCACCGGGGAGCTGTTTTTT	CASSVGGLGYGTGELFF
-	-	TRBJ1-6	TRBV20-1	TGCAGTATGAGGACAATCCACGATAATTCACCCCTCCACTTT	CSMRTIHDNSPLHF
-	few	TRBJ1-2	TRBV30	TGTGCCTGGAGTGTGCCGGGGGATATTAACTATGGCTACACCTTC	CAWSVPGDINYGYTF
TRBD1	-	TRBJ2-7	TRBV29-1	TGCAGCGTTGAGCGCCAGGGGGTGAGGGAGCAGTACTTC	CSVERQGVREQYF
-	few	TRBJ2-1	TRBV11-1	TGTGCCAGCAGCCCCTTTCGGGCGGGATCCTCCTACAATGAGCAGTTCTTC	CASSPFRAGSSYNEQFF
-	few	TRBJ2-1	TRBV6-5	TGTGCCAGCAGTTACGCGTTCCGCGGGTCCTACAATGAGCAGTTCTTC	CASSYAFRGSYNEQFF
TRBD1	-	TRBJ1-2	TRBV5-6	TGTGCCAGCAGCAAGGGACAGGGTACCTATGGCTACACCTTC	CASSKGQGTYGYTF
-	-	TRBJ2-1	TRBV5-5	TGTGCCAGCAGCTTGGTACTGGATAACAATGAGCAGTTCTTC	CASSLVLDNNEQFF